This T cell receptor (beta chain) was identified in a study of T cell repertoires and Cas9 in healthy adults (dated by TCRdb to the late 2010s). Background for the entire study: Within the CD4 and CD8 compartments, the researchers characterized SpCas9-reactive T cells in terms of multi-effector potency, cytotoxicity and lineage determination. The study examined preexisting T cell immunity against the Streptococcus pyogenes Cas9 nuclease (SpCas9) used in CRISPR gene editing.

The library was produced with the immunoSEQ multiplex PCR assay. TCRdb holds this immuneACCESS table with in-frame rearrangements only. Some clones are missing; in checked studies, unresolved V genes explain under half, and the rest has no known cause. The table for this sample lists 15,000 or so clones; about nine tenths of them were counted only once. The ten most abundant clones make up approximately 2.1% of the sample. About this clone itself: Its binding antigen is unknown. The input lacks base qualities; no much larger clone sits a single base away.

The full study reports these points: In vitro, the proliferation and function of SpCas9-reactive effector T cells were reported to be mitigated by SpCas9-reactive regulatory T cells.

The CDR3 contains 15 residues, cysteine and phenylalanine counted. Only the CDR3 DNA is retained, 45 bases long and in frame from the first base. Taken from the germline V gene, the CDR1 and CDR2 loops are SGHRS and YFSETQ. Trimming takes 0 bases from V and 6 bases from J, and the germline ends sit 16 bases apart. Donors were healthy humans. Here the chain combines TRBV5-1 and TRBJ2-7; no D segment can be confidently identified. Material for sequencing was Tregs (CD4+, CD25+, CD127-, CD137-, CD154-) from PBMCs; culture status not recorded. The source of this sequence is a human donor in good health. The CDR3 reads CASSLASVGLREQYF. The DNA sequence is given as TGCGCCAGCAGCTTGGCGTCAGTCGGATTACGCGAGCAGTACTTC.